Listed below are T cell receptor beta chains from one sample, sequenced in a study of OX40 agonist ivuxolimab in advanced cancers. Assay: immunoSEQ multiplex PCR; the TCRdb copy retains only in-frame clones and omits some. The table lists around 14,000 clones, approximately 87% of them singletons. Sequenced here: CD4+ or CD8+ T cells sorted from blood, sampled in a trial of the OX40 agonist ivuxolimab. Source of these receptors: an adult with an advanced solid tumor such as melanoma, head and neck, liver or kidney cancer. Each CDR3 is given with its conserved first and last residue. A D gene is named only where the DNA matches it firmly. Not every row has a clone size; where given, it reads once, few, many or a size class.

TRBJ1-1 TRBV6-1 - once TGTGCCAGCAGTGAAGGGGGGGTGGGTAACACTGAAGCTTTCTTT CASSEGGVGNTEAFF
TRBJ2-3 TRBV7-8 - - TGTGCCAGCAGCAACAGCCTTAGCACAGATACGCAGTATTTT CASSNSLSTDTQYF
TRBJ1-4 TRBV25-1 TRBD1 - TGTGCCAGCAGTGTACAAATGGGGACAGATGGCGAAAAACTGTTTTTT CASSVQMGTDGEKLFF
TRBJ2-4 TRBV30 TRBD2 - TGTGCCTGGAGCGCAAGCGGGGGGGGTTACATTCAGTACTTC CAWSASGGGYIQYF
TRBJ1-1 TRBV5-6 - few TGTGCCAGCAGTCCCATTTTGGTTGGGAACACTGAAGCTTTCTTT CASSPILVGNTEAFF
TRBJ2-3 TRBV2 - - TGTGCCAGCAGTGGGTCGGAAACAGATACGCAGTATTTT CASSGSETDTQYF
TRBJ2-2 TRBV9 - - TGTGCCAGCAGCGTAGCCACGCAGGGGAAGGGGGAGCTGTTTTTT CASSVATQGKGELFF
TRBJ2-7 TRBV6-5 - - TGTGCCAGCAGTCGGGACGGTTACTACGAGCAGTACTTC CASSRDGYYEQYF
TRBJ2-7 TRBV2 TRBD1 - TGTGCCAGCGAAGGGACAGGGGATTTGTACGAGCAGTACTTC CASEGTGDLYEQYF
TRBJ2-1 TRBV4-3 TRBD2 few TGCGCCAGCAGCCAACAACCTTTATCGAGCGGGGGGGCCAGGAATGAGCAGTTCTTC CASSQQPLSSGGARNEQFF
TRBJ1-3 TRBV19 - once TGTGCCAGTAGTGGGGTCCTCGGCTCTGGAAACACCATATATTTT CASSGVLGSGNTIYF
TRBJ2-2 TRBV27 TRBD1 - TGTGCCAGCAGTTTAGGGACAGGGGACACCGGGGAGCTGTTTTTT CASSLGTGDTGELFF
TRBJ1-1 TRBV6-6 - - TGTGCCGGGAGACAGGAAGGGTACACTGAAGCTTTCTTT CAGRQEGYTEAFF
TRBJ1-2 TRBV30 - - TGTGCCTGGAGGAGGGGGGGCTACACCTTC CAWRRGGYTF
TRBJ2-7 TRBV30 - once TGTGCCTGGAGTCCCCGGGGTTTTGGCTGCGAGCAGTACTTC CAWSPRGFGCEQYF
TRBJ1-1 TRBV21-1 - - TGTGCCAGCAGCAAACGACAGGCTAGGATGAACACTGAAGCTTTCTTT CASSKRQARMNTEAFF
TRBJ1-1 TRBV10-3 - - TGTGCCATCAGTGAGCGGGCGTCTGAAGCTTTCTTT CAISERASEAFF
TRBJ1-6 TRBV5-1 - - TGCGCCAGCAGCATGACTACAGGGACGGGGAATTCACCCCTCCACTTT CASSMTTGTGNSPLHF
TRBJ2-3 TRBV12-5 - - TGTGCTAGTGGTTTGGTGGTGGATACGCAGTATTTT CASGLVVDTQYF
TRBJ2-1 TRBV6-6 - - TGTGCCAGCAGTCCCTCCAACAATGAGCAGTTCTTC CASSPSNNEQFF